What follows describes a single T cell receptor beta chain. J was trimmed by 9 bases and V by 7 bases; bases with no gene match: 16. This CDR3 comprises 17 residues. Looked up from germline, CDR1 is SNHLY and CDR2 is FYNNEI. The sample is drawn from a study of PD-1 blockade in classical Hodgkin lymphoma. The table came from immunoSEQ multiplex PCR; TCRdb's copy has only in-frame clones and leaves some out. Of roughly 64,000 clones listed, roughly nine tenths are singletons. Sample time point: cycle 4 day 1 (C4D1), after less than 7 weeks of nivolumab. There was relapse after autologous stem cell transplantation in every patient, and there was variation in brentuximab vedotin exposure.

This clonotype was sampled from a human donor with classical Hodgkin lymphoma. V gene TRBV2 combines with J gene TRBJ2-1, with 12 bases lining up with TRBD2. The source material was peripheral blood mononuclear cells (PBMCs), sampled before the fourth cycle of nivolumab. This chain's CDR3 is CASTPELLAGGLGEQFF. In DNA form, the CDR3 reads TGTGCCAGCACCCCGGAGCTCCTAGCGGGGGGGCTGGGTGAGCAGTTCTTC.